This TCR beta chain was obtained from a study of blood T cell repertoires in COVID-19. For the study at large: PBMCs, B-cell-depleted T cells, or T cells provided the cDNA or gDNA that made up the material.

This clone has only one observation. Method: immunoSEQ multiplex PCR; TCRdb's copy keeps in-frame clones and lacks some. The table has fewer than 200,000 clones, nearly 80% seen once. The CDR3 extends over 16 amino acids. Germline values: CDR1 KGHSH, CDR2 LQKENI. Trimming removed 6 bases at V and 0 bases at J, with 12 bases between. The V call is TRBV18, the J call TRBJ1-6; D is unresolved. The TCR was taken from a woman between 70 and 85 years old with acute or convalescent COVID-19. The sequencing sample was made of peripheral blood. CDR3 in amino acids: CASSVAGSSYNSPLHF. CDR3 nucleotides: TGTGCCAGCTCCGTGGCCGGGAGCTCCTATAATTCACCCCTCCACTTT.